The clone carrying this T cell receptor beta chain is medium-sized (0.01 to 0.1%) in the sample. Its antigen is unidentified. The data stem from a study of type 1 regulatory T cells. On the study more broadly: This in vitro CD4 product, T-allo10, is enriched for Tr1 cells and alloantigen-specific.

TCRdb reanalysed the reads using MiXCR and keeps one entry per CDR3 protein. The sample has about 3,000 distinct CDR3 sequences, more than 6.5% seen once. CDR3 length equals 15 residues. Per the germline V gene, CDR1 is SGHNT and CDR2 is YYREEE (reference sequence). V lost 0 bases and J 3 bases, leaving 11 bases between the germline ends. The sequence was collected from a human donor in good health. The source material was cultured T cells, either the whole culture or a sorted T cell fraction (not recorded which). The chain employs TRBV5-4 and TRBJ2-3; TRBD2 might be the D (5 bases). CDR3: CASSLDSGMTDTQYF. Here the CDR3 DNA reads TGTGCCAGCAGCTTGGACTCGGGAATGACAGATACGCAGTATTTT.